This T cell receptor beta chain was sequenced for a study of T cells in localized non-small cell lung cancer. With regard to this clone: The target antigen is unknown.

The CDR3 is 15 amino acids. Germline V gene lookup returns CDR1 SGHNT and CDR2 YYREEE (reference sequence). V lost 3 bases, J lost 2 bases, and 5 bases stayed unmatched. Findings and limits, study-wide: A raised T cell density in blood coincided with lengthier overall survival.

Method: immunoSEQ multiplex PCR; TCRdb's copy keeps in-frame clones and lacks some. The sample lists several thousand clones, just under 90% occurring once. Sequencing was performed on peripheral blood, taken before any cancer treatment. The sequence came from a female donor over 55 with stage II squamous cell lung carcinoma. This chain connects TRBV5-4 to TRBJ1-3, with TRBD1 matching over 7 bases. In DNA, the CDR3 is TGTGCCAGCAGCTCGCAGGGACAGCCTGGAAACACCATATATTTT. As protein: CASSSQGQPGNTIYF.